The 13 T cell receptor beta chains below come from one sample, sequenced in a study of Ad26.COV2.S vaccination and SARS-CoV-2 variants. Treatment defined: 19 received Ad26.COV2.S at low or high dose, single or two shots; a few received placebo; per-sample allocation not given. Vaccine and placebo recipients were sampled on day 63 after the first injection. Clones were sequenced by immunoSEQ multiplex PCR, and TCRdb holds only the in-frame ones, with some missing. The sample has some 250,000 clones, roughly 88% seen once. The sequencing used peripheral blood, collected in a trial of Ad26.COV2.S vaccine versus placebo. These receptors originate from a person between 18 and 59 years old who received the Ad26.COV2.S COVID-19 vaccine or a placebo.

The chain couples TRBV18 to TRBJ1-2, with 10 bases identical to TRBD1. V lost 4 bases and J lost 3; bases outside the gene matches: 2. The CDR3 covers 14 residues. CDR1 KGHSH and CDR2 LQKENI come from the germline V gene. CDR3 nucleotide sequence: TGTGCCAGCTCACACGGACAGGGGGACTATGGCTACACCTTC. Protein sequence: CASSHGQGDYGYTF.

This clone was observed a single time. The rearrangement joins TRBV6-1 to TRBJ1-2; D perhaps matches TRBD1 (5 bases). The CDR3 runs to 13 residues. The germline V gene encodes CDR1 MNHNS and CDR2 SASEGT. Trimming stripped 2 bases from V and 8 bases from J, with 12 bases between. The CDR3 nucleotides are TGTGCCAGCAGTGAAATGGGGGAACAGGGCTACACCTTC. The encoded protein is CASSEMGEQGYTF.

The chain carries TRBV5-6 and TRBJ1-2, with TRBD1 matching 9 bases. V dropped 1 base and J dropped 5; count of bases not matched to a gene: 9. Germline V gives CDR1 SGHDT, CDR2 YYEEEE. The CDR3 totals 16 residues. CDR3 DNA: TGTGCCAGCAGCTTGTATTCGGGACAGGGAAGGTATGGCTACACCTTC. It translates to CASSLYSGQGRYGYTF.

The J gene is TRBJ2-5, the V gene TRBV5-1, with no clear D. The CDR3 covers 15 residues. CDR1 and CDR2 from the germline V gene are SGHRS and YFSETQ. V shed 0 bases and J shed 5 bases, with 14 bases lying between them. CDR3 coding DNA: TGCGCCAGCAGCTTGGATACGTCCGGCTTGGAGACCCAGTACTTC. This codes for CASSLDTSGLETQYF.

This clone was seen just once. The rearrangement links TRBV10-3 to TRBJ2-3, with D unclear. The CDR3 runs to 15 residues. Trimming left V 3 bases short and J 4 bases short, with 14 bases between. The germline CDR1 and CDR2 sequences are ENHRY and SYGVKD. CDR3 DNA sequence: TGTGCCATCAGTGATTTGTCAATTCTACCAGATACGCAGTATTTT. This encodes CAISDLSILPDTQYF.

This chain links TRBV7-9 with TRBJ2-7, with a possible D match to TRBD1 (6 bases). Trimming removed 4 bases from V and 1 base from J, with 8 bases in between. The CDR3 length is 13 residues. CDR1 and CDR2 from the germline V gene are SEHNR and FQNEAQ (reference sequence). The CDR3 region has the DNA TGTGCCAGCAGCTCCCAGGGGTCCTACGAGCAGTACTTC. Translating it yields CASSSQGSYEQYF.

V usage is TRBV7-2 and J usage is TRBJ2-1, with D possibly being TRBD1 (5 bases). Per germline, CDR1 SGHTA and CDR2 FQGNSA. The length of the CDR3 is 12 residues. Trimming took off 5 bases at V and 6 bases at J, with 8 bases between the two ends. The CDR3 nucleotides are TGTGCCAGCAGCCGACAGACCAATGAGCAGTTCTTC. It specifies CASSRQTNEQFF. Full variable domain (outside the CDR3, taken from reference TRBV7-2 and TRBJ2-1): GAGVSQSPSNKVTEKGKDVELRCDPISGHTALYWYRQSLGQGLEFLIYFQGNSAPDKSGLPSDRFSAERTGGSVSTLTIQRTQQEDSAVYLCASSRQTNEQFFGPGTRLTVL.

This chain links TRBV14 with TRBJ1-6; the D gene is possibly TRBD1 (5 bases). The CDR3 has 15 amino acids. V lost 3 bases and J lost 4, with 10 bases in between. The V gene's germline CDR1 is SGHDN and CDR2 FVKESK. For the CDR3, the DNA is TGTGCCAGCAGCCAGGACACCGATTATAATTCACCCCTCCACTTT. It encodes CASSQDTDYNSPLHF.

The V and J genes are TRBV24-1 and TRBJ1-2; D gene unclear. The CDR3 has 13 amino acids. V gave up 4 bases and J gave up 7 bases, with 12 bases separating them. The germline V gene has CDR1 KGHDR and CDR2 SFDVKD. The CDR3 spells CATSEGDWGGYTF. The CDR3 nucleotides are TGTGCCACCAGTGAGGGCGACTGGGGTGGCTACACCTTC.

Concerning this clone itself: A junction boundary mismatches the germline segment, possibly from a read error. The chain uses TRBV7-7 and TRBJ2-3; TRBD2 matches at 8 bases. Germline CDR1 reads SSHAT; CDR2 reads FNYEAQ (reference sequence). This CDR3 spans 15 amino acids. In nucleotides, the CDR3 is TGTGCTAGCAGCTTAGGGCCGGGGGGGCCAGATACGCAGTATTTT. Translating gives CASSLGPGGPDTQYF.

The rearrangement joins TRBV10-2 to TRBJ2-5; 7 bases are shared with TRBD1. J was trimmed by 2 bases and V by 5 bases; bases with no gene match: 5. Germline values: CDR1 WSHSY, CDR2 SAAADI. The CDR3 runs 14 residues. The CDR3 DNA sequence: TGCGCCAGCAGTTTTGGACAGGAACAAGAGACCCAGTACTTC. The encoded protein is CASSFGQEQETQYF.

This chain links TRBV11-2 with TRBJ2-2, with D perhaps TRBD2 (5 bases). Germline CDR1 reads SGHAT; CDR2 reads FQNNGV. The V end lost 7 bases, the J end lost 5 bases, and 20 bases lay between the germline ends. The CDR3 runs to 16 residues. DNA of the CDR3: TGTGCCAGCACTCCGCCCTCTGCCGGGATAACCGGGGAGCTGTTTTTT. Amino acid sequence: CASTPPSAGITGELFF.

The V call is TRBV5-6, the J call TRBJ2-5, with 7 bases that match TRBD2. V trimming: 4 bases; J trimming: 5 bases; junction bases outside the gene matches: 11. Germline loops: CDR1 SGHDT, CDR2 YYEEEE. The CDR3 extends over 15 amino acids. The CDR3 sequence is CASSLWDYLQETQYF. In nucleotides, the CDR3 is TGTGCCAGCAGCCTCTGGGACTACCTCCAGGAGACCCAGTACTTC.